The present entry profiles one T cell receptor (beta chain) with its context. The antigen is unknown. V was shortened by 7 bases and J by 2 bases, with 11 bases between the two germline ends. Germline V gives CDR1 SQVTM, CDR2 ANQGSEA. This CDR3 region has 12 residues. Amplification targeted TCR beta CDR3 regions from RNA transcripts. Initially, a first-round RT-PCR of the TCR CDR3 employed the HTBI primer set. TCRdb reprocessed the multiplex PCR reads via MiXCR and lists one record per CDR3 protein. The data show approximately 510,000 distinct CDR3 sequences, with approximately 49% seen just once and about 45% held by the top ten. This entry comes from a study of T cells in Graves' hyperthyroidism and ophthalmopathy. Study-level points and caveats: It was a median about 6.5 months before onset that the model predicted ophthalmopathy. Most clonotypes that expanded in the thyroid above 0.001 also showed up in blood.

Input material: peripheral blood or thyroid tissue (not recorded which). This clonotype originated in an adult woman with Graves' disease, either hyperthyroidism or ophthalmopathy (not recorded which). This sequence joins TRBV29-1 and TRBJ2-5; D is unresolved. CDR3 protein: CSAAPAQETQYF. The CDR3 DNA is TGCAGCGCCGCCCCGGCACAAGAGACCCAGTACTTC.